The 7 T cell receptor beta chains reported below all come from one sample, sequenced in a study of response to subunit inactivated influenza vaccine. TCRdb called the RT-PCR reads again in MiXCR, with one record for every CDR3 protein. The sample holds 500,000 or so distinct CDR3 sequences, about 15% seen once. The material was CD4+ T cells sorted from PBMCs, obtained less than 25 months after vaccination. The receptors were sampled from a man aged 50 to 69 who received an inactivated influenza vaccine.

This clonotype was detected ten times or more. This sequence joins TRBV5-1 and TRBJ2-3, with no clear D. V lost 4 bases and J lost 5, with 8 bases in between. Germline V gives CDR1 SGHRS, CDR2 YFSETQ. The CDR3 loop spans 12 amino acids. CDR3: CASSTQKDTQYF. CDR3 coding DNA: TGCGCCAGCAGCACTCAAAAAGATACGCAGTATTTT.

This clonotype was detected only once. This chain connects TRBV4-3 to TRBJ2-5; tentatively, D is TRBD2 (5 bases). Trimming shortened V by 2 bases and J by 2 bases, and 15 bases separated the two germline ends. Germline V gives CDR1 LGHNA, CDR2 YSLEER. This CDR3 is 16 amino acids long. The chain's CDR3 is CASSQLVGRAQETQYF. The CDR3, as DNA: TGCGCCAGCAGCCAATTAGTGGGGAGAGCGCAAGAGACCCAGTACTTC.

In its sample, this clonotype was seen a few times. The J gene is TRBJ2-1, the V gene TRBV25-1; perhaps TRBD2 as D (6 bases). This CDR3 has 15 residues. Germline-derived CDR1 and CDR2 are MGHDK and SYGVNS. Trimming left V 4 bases short and J 4 bases short, with 14 bases between. CDR3 amino acids: CASSVLGTQYNEQFF. CDR3 bases: TGTGCCAGCAGTGTCTTAGGGACTCAATACAATGAGCAGTTCTTC.

The chain joins TRBV19 to TRBJ2-3; 12 bases match TRBD2. The CDR3 has 15 residues. Losses at the gene ends were 6 bases for V and 5 bases for J; bases not matched to a gene: 6. Germline CDR1 is LNHDA and CDR2 is SQIVND (reference sequence). CDR3 sequence: CASRRLAGGEDTQYF. The CDR3 nucleotides read TGTGCCAGTAGAAGGCTAGCGGGGGGGGAAGATACGCAGTATTTT.

This clonotype was seen more than once but under ten times. The genes are TRBV27 and TRBJ2-7; weak D call: TRBD2 (5 bases). V was pared by 6 bases and J by 0 bases, with 9 bases between. The germline CDR1 and CDR2 sequences are MNHEY and SMNVEV (reference sequence). The CDR3 is made up of 13 amino acids. The CDR3 is CASRGTSSYEQYF. The DNA for the CDR3 is TGTGCCAGCAGAGGCACTAGCTCCTACGAGCAGTACTTC.

This clonotype was counted between two and nine times. The genes are TRBV11-1 and TRBJ2-7; 9 bases align to TRBD1. Germline trimming cut 5 bases from V and 3 bases from J; bases unmatched to any gene: 14. CDR1 is SGHAT, CDR2 FQDESV, per germline (reference sequence). The CDR3 contains 17 residues. This chain's CDR3 is CASSRTIGTGRLYEQYF. As DNA, the CDR3 is TGTGCCAGCAGCCGGACGATAGGGACAGGGAGACTCTACGAGCAGTACTTC. The whole variable domain, remainder taken from reference TRBV11-1 and TRBJ2-7, is EAEVAQSPRYKITEKSQAVAFWCDPISGHATLYWYRQILGQGPELLVQFQDESVVDDSQLPKDRFSAERLKGVDSTLKIQPAELGDSAMYLCASSRTIGTGRLYEQYFGPGTRLTVT.

The V and J genes are TRBV7-2 and TRBJ1-1; the D gene is possibly TRBD1 (6 bases). Germline values: CDR1 SGHTA, CDR2 FQGNSA. CDR3 length: 14 amino acids. The V gene lost 1 base and the J gene lost 7 bases, with 13 bases spanning the gap. CDR3 sequence reads: CASSLGRPTGEAFF. The CDR3 nucleotides read TGTGCCAGCAGCTTAGGCCGTCCGACAGGTGAAGCTTTCTTT.